The sequence of this T cell receptor (beta chain) was determined in a study of T cell responses to AZD1222 COVID-19 vaccine. Study-level findings and limits: A rise in Spike-specific TCR breadth and depth followed two AZD1222 doses.

The germline CDR1 and CDR2 sequences are MNHEY and SVGAGI. Trimming took off 6 bases at V and 5 bases at J, with 14 bases between the two ends. The CDR3 is made up of 13 amino acids. Profiled with immunoSEQ multiplex PCR; TCRdb holds only in-frame clones, not every one. The profile shows around 86,000 clones, nearly 90% of them singletons. With respect to this clone: Its antigen remains unidentified.

The rearrangement uses TRBV6-5 and TRBJ2-7; D might be TRBD2 (6 bases). Sample: peripheral blood, taken on day 0 of AZD1222 vaccination. This sequence was found in an adult in good health. Here the CDR3 DNA reads TGTGCCAGCAGGACGGGGGTTAAGGACGAGCAGTACTTC. It translates to CASRTGVKDEQYF.